Listed below are T cell receptor beta chains from one sample, sequenced in a study of early T cells in non-severe SARS-CoV-2 infection. TCRdb used MiXCR to reprocess the 5' RACE reads, holding one entry per CDR3 protein. Found here are 25,000 to 30,000 distinct CDR3 sequences, roughly 4.1% of them singletons; the top ten hold 5.6%. The sample was whole blood. The receptors stem from an adult who was a healthcare worker with PCR-confirmed SARS-CoV-2 infection or an uninfected control (not recorded which). CDR3s include the opening cysteine and the closing phenylalanine or tryptophan. The D gene is left open where the match is weak. Size tells how often a clone was seen (once, few, many) or the class of an expanded clone, and some rows leave it out.

J gene: TRBJ1-3
clone size: many
D gene: NA
V gene: TRBV20-1
CDR3 DNA: TGCAGTGCTAGTTGGGGATCTGGAAACACCATATATTTT
CDR3 protein: CSASWGSGNTIYF

J gene: TRBJ1-6
clone size: many
D gene: TRBD1
V gene: TRBV6-5
CDR3 DNA: TGTGCCAGCAGGGACAGGGGTAATTCACCCCTCCACTTT
CDR3 protein: CASRDRGNSPLHF

J gene: TRBJ2-2
clone size: many
D gene: TRBD2
V gene: TRBV7-3
CDR3 DNA: TGTGCCAGCAGCAAGCGACTAGCGGGGGTCGACACCGGGGAGCTGTTTTTT
CDR3 protein: CASSKRLAGVDTGELFF

J gene: TRBJ2-3
clone size: many
D gene: TRBD2
V gene: TRBV6-6
CDR3 DNA: TGTGCCAGCAGTTACCGGTTTCCGGGGGGTCGCACAGATACGCAGTATTTT
CDR3 protein: CASSYRFPGGRTDTQYF

J gene: TRBJ2-1
clone size: many
D gene: NA
V gene: TRBV11-2
CDR3 DNA: TGTGCCAGCAGCTCCCAGGGGGGGGAGTCCTACAATGAGCAGTTCTTC
CDR3 protein: CASSSQGGESYNEQFF

J gene: TRBJ2-3
clone size: many
D gene: NA
V gene: TRBV4-3
CDR3 DNA: TGCGCCAGCAGCCAAGAGGGTCGTTTCACAGATACGCAGTATTTT
CDR3 protein: CASSQEGRFTDTQYF

J gene: TRBJ2-2
clone size: many
D gene: NA
V gene: TRBV5-6
CDR3 DNA: TGTGCCAGCAGCTTGCGAGTGAACACCGGGGAGCTGTTTTTT
CDR3 protein: CASSLRVNTGELFF

J gene: TRBJ2-2
clone size: many
D gene: TRBD1
V gene: TRBV10-3
CDR3 DNA: TGTGCCATCAGCGAGGGACAGGGTTACACCGGGGAGCTGTTTTTT
CDR3 protein: CAISEGQGYTGELFF

J gene: TRBJ2-3
clone size: many
D gene: TRBD2
V gene: TRBV20-1
CDR3 DNA: TGCAGCGCCCAATTGGGCGGGGGGGTCACAGATACGCAGTATTTT
CDR3 protein: CSAQLGGGVTDTQYF

J gene: TRBJ2-1
clone size: many
D gene: TRBD1
V gene: TRBV6-1
CDR3 DNA: TGTGCCAGCATGACAGGGAATGAGCAGTTCTTC
CDR3 protein: CASMTGNEQFF

J gene: TRBJ1-1
clone size: many
D gene: NA
V gene: TRBV6-1
CDR3 DNA: TGTGCCAGCAGTCAGCTGAACACTGAAGCTTTCTTT
CDR3 protein: CASSQLNTEAFF

J gene: TRBJ1-1
clone size: NA
D gene: NA
V gene: TRBV25-1
CDR3 DNA: TGTGCCAGCAGTGATTGGGCGGAAGTTTTCTTT
CDR3 protein: CASSDWAEVFF

J gene: TRBJ2-4
clone size: many
D gene: TRBD1
V gene: TRBV12-3/TRBV12-4
CDR3 DNA: TGTGCCAGCAGAACCGGGACAGGGGGCGCAGAATATATCGCCAAAAACATTCAGTACTTC
CDR3 protein: CASRTGTGGAEYIAKNIQYF

J gene: TRBJ2-5
clone size: many
D gene: NA
V gene: TRBV6-5
CDR3 DNA: TGTGCCACAGGACCACTACAGGGCCAAGAGACCCAGTACTTC
CDR3 protein: CATGPLQGQETQYF

J gene: TRBJ2-1
clone size: many
D gene: TRBD2
V gene: TRBV19
CDR3 DNA: TGTGCCAGTAATAACAAGCGGGGGGGTACTACGAATGAGCAGTTCTTC
CDR3 protein: CASNNKRGGTTNEQFF

J gene: TRBJ2-1
clone size: NA
D gene: NA
V gene: TRBV12-5
CDR3 DNA: TGTGCTAGTGGTTTGAATCCCCTTAACAATGAGAAGTTCTTC
CDR3 protein: CASGLNPLNNEKFF